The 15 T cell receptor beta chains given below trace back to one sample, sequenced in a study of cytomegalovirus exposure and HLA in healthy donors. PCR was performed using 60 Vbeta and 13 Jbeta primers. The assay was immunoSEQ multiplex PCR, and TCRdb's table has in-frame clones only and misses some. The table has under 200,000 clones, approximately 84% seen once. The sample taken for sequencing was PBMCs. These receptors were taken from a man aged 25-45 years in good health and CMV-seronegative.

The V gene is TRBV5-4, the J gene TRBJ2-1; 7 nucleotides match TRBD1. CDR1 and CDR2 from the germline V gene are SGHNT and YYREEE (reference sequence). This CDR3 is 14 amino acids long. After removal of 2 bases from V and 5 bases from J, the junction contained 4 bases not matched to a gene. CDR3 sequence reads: CASSFRGPNNEQFF. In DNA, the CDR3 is TGTGCCAGCAGCTTTAGGGGGCCCAACAATGAGCAGTTCTTC.

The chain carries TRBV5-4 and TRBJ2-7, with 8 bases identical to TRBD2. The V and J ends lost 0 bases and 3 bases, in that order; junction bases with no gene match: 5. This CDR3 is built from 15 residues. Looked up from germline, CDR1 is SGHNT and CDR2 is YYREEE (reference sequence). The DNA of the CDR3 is TGTGCCAGCAGCTTGGGAACTAGCGGCTACTACGAGCAGTACTTC. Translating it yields CASSLGTSGYYEQYF.

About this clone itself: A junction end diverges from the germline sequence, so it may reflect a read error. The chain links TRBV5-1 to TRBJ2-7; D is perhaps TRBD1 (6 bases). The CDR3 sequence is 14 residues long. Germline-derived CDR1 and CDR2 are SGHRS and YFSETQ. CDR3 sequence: CASSYGQTSNEQYF. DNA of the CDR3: TGCGCCAGCAGCTATGGACAGACCTCCAACGAGCAGTACTTC.

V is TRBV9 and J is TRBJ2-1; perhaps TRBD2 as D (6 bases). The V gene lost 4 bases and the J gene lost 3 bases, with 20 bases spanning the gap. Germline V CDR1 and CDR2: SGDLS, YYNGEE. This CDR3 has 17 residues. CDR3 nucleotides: TGTGCCAGCAGCCCGACCCCGGGGGACTTCCTCTACAATGAGCAGTTCTTC. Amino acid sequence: CASSPTPGDFLYNEQFF.

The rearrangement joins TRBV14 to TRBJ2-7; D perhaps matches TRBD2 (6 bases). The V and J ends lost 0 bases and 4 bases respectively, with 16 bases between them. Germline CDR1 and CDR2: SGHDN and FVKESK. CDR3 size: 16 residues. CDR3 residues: CASSQDLASALYEQYF. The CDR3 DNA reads TGTGCCAGCAGCCAAGATTTGGCTAGCGCCCTATACGAGCAGTACTTC.

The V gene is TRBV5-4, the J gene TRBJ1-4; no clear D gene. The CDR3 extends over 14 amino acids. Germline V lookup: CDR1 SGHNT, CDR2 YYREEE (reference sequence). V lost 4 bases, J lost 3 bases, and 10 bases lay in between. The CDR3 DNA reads TGTGCCAGCAGCCGTAGCCATTCTAATGAAAAACTGTTTTTT. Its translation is CASSRSHSNEKLFF.

CDR3: CAIRRQGQNTEAFF. Written as DNA, the CDR3 is TGTGCCATCAGACGACAGGGGCAAAACACTGAAGCTTTCTTT. The rearrangement links TRBV10-3 to TRBJ1-1; 8 bases map to TRBD1. The CDR3 spans 14 residues. J was trimmed by 2 bases and V by 6 bases; bases with no gene match: 5. Germline loops: CDR1 ENHRY, CDR2 SYGVKD.

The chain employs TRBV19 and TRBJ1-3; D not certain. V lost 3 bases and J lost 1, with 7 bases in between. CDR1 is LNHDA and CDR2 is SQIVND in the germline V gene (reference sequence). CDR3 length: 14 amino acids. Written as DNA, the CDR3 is TGTGCCAGTAGTATCCAGAGGTCTGGAAACACCATATATTTT. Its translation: CASSIQRSGNTIYF.

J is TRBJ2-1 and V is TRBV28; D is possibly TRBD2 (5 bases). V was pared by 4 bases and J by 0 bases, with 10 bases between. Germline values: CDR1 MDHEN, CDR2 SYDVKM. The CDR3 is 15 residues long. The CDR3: CASSSGDNSYNEQFF. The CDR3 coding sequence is TGTGCCAGCAGTTCCGGGGATAACTCCTACAATGAGCAGTTCTTC.

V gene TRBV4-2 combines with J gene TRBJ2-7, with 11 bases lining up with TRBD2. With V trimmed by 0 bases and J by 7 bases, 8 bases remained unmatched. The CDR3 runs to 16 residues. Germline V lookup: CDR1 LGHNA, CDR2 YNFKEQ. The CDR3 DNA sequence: TGTGCCAGCAGCCAAGAAGCACTAGCGGGAGTGGGTGAGCAGTACTTC. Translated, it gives CASSQEALAGVGEQYF.

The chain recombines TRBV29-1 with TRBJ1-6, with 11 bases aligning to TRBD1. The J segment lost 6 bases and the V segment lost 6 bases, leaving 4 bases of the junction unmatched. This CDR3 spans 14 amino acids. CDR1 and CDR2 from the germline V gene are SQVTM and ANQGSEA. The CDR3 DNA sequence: TGCAGCGTCCGCGGGACAGGGGGTAATTCACCCCTCCACTTT. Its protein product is CSVRGTGGNSPLHF.

CDR3 nucleotide sequence: TGTGCCAGCAGCTTAGATCCGGGGATGAACACTGAAGCTTTCTTT. Translation gives CASSLDPGMNTEAFF. The chain couples TRBV11-1 to TRBJ1-1; D is undetermined. CDR1 SGHAT and CDR2 FQDESV come from the germline V gene (reference sequence). This CDR3 is 15 amino acids long. The V and J ends lost 1 base and 0 bases respectively, with 9 bases between them.

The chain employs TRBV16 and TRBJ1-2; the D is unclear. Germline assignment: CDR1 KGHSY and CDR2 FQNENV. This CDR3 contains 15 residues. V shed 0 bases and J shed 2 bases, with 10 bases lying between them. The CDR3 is CASSQSLPGNYGYTF. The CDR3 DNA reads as TGTGCCAGCAGCCAATCTCTCCCGGGAAACTATGGCTACACCTTC.

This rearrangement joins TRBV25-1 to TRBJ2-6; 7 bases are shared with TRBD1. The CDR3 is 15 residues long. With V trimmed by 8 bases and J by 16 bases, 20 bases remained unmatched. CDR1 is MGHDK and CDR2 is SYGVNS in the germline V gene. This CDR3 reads CASRPTGTATLLLTF. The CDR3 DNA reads TGTGCCAGCCGCCCAACTGGGACAGCCACCTTACTTCTGACTTTC.

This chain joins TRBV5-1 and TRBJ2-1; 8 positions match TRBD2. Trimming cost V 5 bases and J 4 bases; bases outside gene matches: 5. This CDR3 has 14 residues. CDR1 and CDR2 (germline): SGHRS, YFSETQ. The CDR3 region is CASRRSGEYNEQFF. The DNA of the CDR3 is TGCGCCAGCAGGCGTAGCGGGGAATACAATGAGCAGTTCTTC.